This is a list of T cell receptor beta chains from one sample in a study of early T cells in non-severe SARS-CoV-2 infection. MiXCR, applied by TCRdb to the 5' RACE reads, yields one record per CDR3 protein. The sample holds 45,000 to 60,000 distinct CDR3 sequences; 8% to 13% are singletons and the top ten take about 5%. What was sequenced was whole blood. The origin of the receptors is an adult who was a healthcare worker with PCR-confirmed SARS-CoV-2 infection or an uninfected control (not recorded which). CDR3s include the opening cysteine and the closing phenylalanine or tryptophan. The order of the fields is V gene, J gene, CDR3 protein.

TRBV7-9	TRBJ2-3	CASSSSGRTDTQYF
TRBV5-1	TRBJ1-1	CANSPLGVTNTEAFF
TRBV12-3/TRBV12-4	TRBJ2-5	CASSGPGTSGGAMGETQYF
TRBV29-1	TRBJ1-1	CSVDRGAGNTEAFF
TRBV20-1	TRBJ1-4	CSARDRLAGNEKLFF
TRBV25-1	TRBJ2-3	CASSPQRGNTDTQYF
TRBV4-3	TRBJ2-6	CASSQAGAGANVLTF
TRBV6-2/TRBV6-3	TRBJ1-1	CASNPPGVWTEAFF
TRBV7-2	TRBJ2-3	CASSFAGGPDTQYF
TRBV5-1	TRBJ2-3	CASREQGYTQYF
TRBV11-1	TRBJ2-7	CASSLQSSHSYEQYF
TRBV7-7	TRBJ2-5	CASNQAGVCQTQYF
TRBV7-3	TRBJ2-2	CASSWGQATGELFF
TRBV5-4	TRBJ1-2	CASSTGTRDSYDGYTF
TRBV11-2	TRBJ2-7	CASSLTPYEQYF
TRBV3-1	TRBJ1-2	CASSHSIDRGGYGYTF
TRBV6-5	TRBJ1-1	CASRPTVNTEAFF
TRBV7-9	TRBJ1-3	CASSLLVAGESSGNTIYF
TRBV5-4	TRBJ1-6	CASSLGQGLNSPLHF
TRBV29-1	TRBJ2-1	CSAAGTSGRSSYNEQFF
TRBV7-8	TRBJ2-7	CASSLLGVPSGEQYF
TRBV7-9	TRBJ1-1	CASSLRARGNTEAFF
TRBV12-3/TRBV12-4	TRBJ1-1	CASSLSSGAGEAFF
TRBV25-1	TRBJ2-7	CASSAPNIYEQYF
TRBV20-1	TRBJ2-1	CSARGQGVSNEQFF
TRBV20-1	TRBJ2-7	CSARTSGDLYYEQYF
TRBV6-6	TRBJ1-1	CASSWTGGAGRAEAFF
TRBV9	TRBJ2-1	CASSVVLSGVGEQFF
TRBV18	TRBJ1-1	CASSPTTGQGSTEAFF
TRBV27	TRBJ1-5	CASSSRWENQPQHF
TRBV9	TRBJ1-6	CASAALNSPLHF